The present entry profiles one T cell receptor beta chain with its context. This clone's antigen is unknown. Base qualities are missing; no much larger clone stands one base away. Library preparation was by PCR. Reads for this sample came from an Illumina HiSeq 2500. Molecular barcoding was employed in the preparation of TCR libraries, with unique molecular identifiers being used to normalize TCRbeta repertoire quantification. TCRdb cleaned the public reads at Q25 with fastp, built clones with MiXCR and kept in-frame beta chains. Rows are unified per CDR3 protein, each entry keeping the most common DNA and genes. The table for this sample lists approximately 340,000 distinct CDR3 sequences; about a tenth of them were counted only once. The ten most abundant clones make up less than 2.5% of the sample. These data belong to a study of T-cell reconstitution after alpha-beta-depleted transplantation in children (dated by TCRdb to 2016 to 2018). Broadly, across the study: T-cell immune reconstitution after TCRalphabeta/CD19-depleted allogeneic hematopoietic cell transplantation in children was quantitatively tracked in the study by means of TCR repertoire profiling.

The cysteine opens and the phenylalanine closes a CDR3 of 15 amino acids. The read is trimmed to its CDR3 DNA, 45 bases read in frame from base 1. The V and J ends are trimmed by 3 bases and 1 base, leaving 12 bases between them. The material sequenced was PBMCs from the stem cell graft donor, taken from the stem cell graft. This TCR derives from a human donor who donated a stem cell graft to a child with acute lymphoblastic leukemia. In this chain, TRBV12-3 or TRBV12-4 is recombined with TRBJ2-5; no D gene is confidently identified. The bases read TGTGCCAGCAGTTTCAACGCGGAACTCCAAGAGACCCAGTACTTC. Translated, it reads CASSFNAELQETQYF.